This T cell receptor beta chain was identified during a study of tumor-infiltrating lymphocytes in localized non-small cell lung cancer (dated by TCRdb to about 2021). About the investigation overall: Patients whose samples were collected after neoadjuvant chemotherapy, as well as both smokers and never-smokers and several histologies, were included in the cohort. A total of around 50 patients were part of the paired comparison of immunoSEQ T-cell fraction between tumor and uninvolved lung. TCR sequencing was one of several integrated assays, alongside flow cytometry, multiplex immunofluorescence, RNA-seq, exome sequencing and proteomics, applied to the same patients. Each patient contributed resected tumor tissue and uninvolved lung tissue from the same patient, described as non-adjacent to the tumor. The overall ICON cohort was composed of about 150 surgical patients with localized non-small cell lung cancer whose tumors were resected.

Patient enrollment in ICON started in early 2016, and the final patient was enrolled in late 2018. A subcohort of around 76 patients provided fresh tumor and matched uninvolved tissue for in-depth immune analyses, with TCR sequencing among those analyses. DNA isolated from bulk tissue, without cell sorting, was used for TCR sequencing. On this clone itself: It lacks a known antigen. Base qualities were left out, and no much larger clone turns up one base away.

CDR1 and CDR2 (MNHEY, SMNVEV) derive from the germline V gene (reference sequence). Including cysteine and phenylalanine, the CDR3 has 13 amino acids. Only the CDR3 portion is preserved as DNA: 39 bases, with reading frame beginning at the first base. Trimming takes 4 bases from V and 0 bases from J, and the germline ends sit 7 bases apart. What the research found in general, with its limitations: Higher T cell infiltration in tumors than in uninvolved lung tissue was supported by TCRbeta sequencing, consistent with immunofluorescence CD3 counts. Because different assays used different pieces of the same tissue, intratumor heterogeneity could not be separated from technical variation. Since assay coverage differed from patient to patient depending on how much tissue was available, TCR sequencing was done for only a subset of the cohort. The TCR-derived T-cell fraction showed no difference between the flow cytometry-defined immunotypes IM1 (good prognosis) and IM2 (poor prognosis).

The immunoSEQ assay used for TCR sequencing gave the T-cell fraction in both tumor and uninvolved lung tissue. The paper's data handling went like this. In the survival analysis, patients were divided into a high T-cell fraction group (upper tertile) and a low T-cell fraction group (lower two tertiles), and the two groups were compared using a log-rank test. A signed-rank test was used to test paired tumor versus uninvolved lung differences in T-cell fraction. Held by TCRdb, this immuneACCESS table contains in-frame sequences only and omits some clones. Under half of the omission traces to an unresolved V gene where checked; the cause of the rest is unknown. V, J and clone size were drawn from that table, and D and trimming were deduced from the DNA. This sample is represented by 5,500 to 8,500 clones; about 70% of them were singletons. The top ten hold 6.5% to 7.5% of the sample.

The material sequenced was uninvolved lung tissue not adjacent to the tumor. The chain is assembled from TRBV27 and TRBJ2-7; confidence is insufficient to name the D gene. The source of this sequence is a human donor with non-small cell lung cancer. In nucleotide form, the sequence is TGTGCCAGCAGTTATGGTGTCTCCTACGAGCAGTACTTC. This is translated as CASSYGVSYEQYF.